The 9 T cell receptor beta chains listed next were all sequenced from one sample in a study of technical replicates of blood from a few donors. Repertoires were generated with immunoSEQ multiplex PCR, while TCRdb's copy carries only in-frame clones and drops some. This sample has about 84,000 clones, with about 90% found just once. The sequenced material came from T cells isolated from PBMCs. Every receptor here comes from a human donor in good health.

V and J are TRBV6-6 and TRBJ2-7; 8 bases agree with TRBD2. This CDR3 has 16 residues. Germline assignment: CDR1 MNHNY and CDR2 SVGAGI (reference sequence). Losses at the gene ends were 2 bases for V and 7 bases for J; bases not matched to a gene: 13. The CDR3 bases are TGTGCCAGCAGTTACGAGGCTAGCGGGTGGGGGTCGGAGCAGTACTTC. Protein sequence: CASSYEASGWGSEQYF.

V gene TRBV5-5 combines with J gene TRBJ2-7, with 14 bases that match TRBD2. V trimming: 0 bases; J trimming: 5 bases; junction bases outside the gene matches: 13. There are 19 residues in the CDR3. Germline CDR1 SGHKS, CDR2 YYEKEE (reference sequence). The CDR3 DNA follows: TGTGCCAGCAGCTTGGCCACGGGACTAGCGGGAGTATTTTTGAACGAGCAGTACTTC. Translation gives CASSLATGLAGVFLNEQYF.

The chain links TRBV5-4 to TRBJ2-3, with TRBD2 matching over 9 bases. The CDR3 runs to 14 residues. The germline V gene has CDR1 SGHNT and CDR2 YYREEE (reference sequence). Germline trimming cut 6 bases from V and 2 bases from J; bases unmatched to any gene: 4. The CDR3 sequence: CASNSGSPTDTQYF. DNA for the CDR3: TGTGCCAGCAATAGCGGGAGCCCCACAGATACGCAGTATTTT.

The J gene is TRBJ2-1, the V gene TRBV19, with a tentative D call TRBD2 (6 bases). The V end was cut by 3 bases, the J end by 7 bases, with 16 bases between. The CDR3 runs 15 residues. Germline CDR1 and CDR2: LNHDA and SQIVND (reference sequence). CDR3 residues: CASSMVEGETNEQFF. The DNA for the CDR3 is TGTGCCAGTAGTATGGTGGAGGGAGAAACGAATGAGCAGTTCTTC.

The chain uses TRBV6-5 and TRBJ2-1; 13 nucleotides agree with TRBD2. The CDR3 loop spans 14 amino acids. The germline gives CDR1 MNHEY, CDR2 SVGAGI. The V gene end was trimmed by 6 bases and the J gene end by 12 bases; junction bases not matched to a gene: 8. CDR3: CASSTGLAGLRQFF. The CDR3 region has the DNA TGTGCCAGCAGCACGGGACTAGCGGGGTTGCGGCAGTTCTTC.

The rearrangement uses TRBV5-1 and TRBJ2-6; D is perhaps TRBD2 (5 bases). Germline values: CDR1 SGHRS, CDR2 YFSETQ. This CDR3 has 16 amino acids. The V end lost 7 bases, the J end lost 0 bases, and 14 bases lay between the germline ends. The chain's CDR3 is CASDSGRGSGANVLTF. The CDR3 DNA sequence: TGCGCCAGCGACTCCGGACGGGGCTCTGGGGCCAACGTCCTGACTTTC.

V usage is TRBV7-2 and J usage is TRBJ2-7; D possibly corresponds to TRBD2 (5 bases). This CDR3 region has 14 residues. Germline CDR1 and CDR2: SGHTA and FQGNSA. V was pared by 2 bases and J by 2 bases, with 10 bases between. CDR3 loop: CASSLPRVPYEQYF. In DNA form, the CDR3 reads TGTGCCAGCAGCTTACCGCGGGTCCCCTACGAGCAGTACTTC.

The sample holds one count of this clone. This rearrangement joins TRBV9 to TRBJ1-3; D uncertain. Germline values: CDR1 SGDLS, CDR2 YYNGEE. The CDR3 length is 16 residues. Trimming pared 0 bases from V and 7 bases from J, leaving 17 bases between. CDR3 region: CASSVAADQWRNTIYF. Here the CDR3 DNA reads TGTGCCAGCAGCGTAGCCGCAGACCAATGGAGGAACACCATATATTTT.

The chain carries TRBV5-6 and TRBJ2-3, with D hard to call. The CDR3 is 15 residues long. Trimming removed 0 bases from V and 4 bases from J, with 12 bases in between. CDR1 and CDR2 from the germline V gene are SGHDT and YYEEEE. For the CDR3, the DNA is TGTGCCAGCAGCTTGGGAGCCCCACTTTCAGATACGCAGTATTTT. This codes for CASSLGAPLSDTQYF.